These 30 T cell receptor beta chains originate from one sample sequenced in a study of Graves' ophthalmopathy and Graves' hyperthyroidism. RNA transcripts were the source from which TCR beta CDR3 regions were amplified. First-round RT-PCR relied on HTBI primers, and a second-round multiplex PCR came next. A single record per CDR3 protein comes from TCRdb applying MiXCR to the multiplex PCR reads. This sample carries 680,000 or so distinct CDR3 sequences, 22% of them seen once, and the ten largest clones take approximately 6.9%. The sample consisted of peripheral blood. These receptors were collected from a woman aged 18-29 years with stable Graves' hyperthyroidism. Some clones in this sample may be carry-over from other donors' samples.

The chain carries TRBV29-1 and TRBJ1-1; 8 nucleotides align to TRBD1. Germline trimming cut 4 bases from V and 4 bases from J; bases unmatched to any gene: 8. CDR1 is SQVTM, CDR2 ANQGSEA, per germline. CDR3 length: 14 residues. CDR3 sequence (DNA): TGCAGCGTTGTCTGGCAACAGGGGGTCACTGAAGCTTTCTTT. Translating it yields CSVVWQQGVTEAFF. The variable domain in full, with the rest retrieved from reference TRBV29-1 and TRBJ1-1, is SAVISQKPSRDICQRGTSLTIQCQVDSQVTMMFWYRQQPGQSLTLIATANQGSEATYESGFVIDKFPISRPNLTFSTLTVSNMSPEDSSIYLCSVVWQQGVTEAFFGQGTRLTVV.

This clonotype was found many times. The CDR3 region is CATRRAADSNQPQHF. The DNA for the CDR3 is TGTGCCACCCGACGGGCAGCCGATAGCAATCAGCCCCAGCATTTT. The chain uses TRBV10-3 and TRBJ1-5; D unresolved. The CDR3 spans 15 residues. Trimming cost V 10 bases and J 0 bases, with 16 bases left between them. From germline, CDR1 is ENHRY and CDR2 SYGVKD.

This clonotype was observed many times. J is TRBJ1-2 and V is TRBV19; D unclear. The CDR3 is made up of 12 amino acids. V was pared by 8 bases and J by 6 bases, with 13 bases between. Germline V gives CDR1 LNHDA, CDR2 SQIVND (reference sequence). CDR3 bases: TGTGCCAGTCGGACTGGATATAATGGCTACACCTTC. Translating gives CASRTGYNGYTF.

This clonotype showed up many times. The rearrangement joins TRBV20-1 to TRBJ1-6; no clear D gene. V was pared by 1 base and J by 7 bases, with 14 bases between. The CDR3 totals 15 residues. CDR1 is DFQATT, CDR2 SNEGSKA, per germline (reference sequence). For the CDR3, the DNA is TGCAGTGCTAGAGGTTTGGCGGCCGGCAATTCACCCCTCCACTTT. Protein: CSARGLAAGNSPLHF.

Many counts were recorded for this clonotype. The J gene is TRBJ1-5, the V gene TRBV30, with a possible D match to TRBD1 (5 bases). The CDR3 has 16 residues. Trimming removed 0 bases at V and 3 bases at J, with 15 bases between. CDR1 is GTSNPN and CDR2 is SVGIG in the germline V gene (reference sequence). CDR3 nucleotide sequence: TGTGCCTGGAGTGTCGGGGCCAGGGTACACAATCAGCCCCAGCATTTT. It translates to CAWSVGARVHNQPQHF.

CDR3 region: CASRGPGSHEQYF. CDR3 DNA: TGTGCCAGCAGAGGTCCCGGGAGCCACGAGCAGTACTTC. The chain combines TRBV27 with TRBJ2-7, with D possibly TRBD2 on 6 matching bases. CDR1 MNHEY and CDR2 SMNVEV come from the germline V gene (reference sequence). The CDR3 extends over 13 amino acids. The ends were cut back, 6 bases at V and 5 bases at J, with 14 bases in the middle.

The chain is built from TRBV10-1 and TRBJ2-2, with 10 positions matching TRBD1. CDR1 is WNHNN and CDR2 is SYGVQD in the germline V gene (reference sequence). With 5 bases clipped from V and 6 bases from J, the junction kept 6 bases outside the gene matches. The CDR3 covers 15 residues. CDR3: CASSSDRGRSGELFF. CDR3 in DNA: TGCGCCAGCAGTTCAGACAGGGGGCGATCCGGGGAGCTGTTTTTT.

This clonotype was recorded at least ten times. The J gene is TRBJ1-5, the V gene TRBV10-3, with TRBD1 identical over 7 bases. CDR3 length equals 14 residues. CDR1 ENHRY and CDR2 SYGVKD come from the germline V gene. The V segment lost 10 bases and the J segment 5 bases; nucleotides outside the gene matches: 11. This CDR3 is CATASTGADQPQHF. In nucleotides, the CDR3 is TGTGCCACCGCCTCCACAGGGGCCGATCAGCCCCAGCATTTT.

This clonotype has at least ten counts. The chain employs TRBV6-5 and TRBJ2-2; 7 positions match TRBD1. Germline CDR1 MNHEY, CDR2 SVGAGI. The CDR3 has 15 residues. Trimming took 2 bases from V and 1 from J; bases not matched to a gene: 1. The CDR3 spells CASSYRQGNTGELFF. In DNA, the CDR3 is TGTGCCAGCAGTTACCGACAGGGGAACACCGGGGAGCTGTTTTTT.

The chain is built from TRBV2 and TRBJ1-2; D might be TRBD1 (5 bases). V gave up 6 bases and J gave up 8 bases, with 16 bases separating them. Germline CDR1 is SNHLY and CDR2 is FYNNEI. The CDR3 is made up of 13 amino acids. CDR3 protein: CASSPPGRGGYTF. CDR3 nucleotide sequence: TGTGCCAGCAGCCCCCCGGGGCGGGGGGGCTACACCTTC.

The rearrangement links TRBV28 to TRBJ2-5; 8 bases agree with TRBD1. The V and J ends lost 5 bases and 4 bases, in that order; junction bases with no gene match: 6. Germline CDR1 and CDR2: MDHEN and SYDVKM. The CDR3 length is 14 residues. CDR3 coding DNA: TGTGCCAGCAGTCCTGACAGGGGCATAGAGACCCAGTACTTC. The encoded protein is CASSPDRGIETQYF.

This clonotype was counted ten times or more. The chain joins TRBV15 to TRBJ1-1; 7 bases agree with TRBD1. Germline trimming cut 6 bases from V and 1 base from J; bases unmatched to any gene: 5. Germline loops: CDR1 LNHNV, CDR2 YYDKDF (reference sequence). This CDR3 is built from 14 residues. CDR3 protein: CATSKGATNTEAFF. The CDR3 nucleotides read TGTGCCACCAGTAAGGGGGCGACGAACACTGAAGCTTTCTTT. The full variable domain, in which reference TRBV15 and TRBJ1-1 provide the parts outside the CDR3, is DAMVIQNPRYQVTQFGKPVTLSCSQTLNHNVMYWYQQKSSQAPKLLFHYYDKDFNNEADTPDNFQSRRPNTSFCFLDIRSPGLGDTAMYLCATSKGATNTEAFFGQGTRLTVV.

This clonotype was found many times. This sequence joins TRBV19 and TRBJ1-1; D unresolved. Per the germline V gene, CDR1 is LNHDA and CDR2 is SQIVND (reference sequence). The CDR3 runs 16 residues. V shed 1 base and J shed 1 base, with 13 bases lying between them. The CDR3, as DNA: TGTGCCAGTAGTATAGGCCCTATTAACCAGAACACTGAAGCTTTCTTT. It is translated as CASSIGPINQNTEAFF.

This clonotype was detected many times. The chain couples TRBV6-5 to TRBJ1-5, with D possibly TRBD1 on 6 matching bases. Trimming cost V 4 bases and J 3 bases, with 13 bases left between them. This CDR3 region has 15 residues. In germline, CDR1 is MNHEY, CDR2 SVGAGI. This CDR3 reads CASSSHRAFNQPQHF. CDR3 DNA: TGTGCCAGCAGTTCCCACAGGGCCTTCAATCAGCCCCAGCATTTT.

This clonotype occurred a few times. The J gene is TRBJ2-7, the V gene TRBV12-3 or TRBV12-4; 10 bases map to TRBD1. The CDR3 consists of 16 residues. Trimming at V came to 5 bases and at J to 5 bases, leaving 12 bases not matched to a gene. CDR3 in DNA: TGTGCCAGCAGTCCAAGCAGACAGGGGGCTAATCACGAGCAGTACTTC. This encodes CASSPSRQGANHEQYF.

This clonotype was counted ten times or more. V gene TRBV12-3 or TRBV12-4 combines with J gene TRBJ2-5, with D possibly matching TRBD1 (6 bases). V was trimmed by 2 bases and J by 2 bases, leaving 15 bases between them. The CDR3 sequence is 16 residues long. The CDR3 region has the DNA TGTGCCAGCAGTTTAACAAAGACAGGTTCGCAAGAGACCCAGTACTTC. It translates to CASSLTKTGSQETQYF.

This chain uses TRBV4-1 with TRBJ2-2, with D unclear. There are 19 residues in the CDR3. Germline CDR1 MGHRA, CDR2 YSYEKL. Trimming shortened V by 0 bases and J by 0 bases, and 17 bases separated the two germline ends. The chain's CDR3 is CASSQDPTVLTSNTGELFF. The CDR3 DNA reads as TGCGCCAGCAGCCAAGACCCGACCGTCCTAACTTCGAACACCGGGGAGCTGTTTTTT.

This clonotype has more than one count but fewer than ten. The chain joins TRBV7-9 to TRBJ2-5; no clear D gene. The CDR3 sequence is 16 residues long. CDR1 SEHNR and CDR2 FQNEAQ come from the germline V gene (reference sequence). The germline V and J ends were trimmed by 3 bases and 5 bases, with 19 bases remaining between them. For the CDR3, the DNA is TGTGCCAGCAGCTTGCTCGCGGTAATGAAAAGGGAGACCCAGTACTTC. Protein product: CASSLLAVMKRETQYF.

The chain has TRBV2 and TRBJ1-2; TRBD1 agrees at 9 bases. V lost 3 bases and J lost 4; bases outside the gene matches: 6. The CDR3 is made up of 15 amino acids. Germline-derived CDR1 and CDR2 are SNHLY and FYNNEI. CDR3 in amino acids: CASSDPGQGVYGYTF. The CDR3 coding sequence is TGTGCCAGCAGTGACCCGGGACAGGGAGTCTATGGCTACACCTTC.

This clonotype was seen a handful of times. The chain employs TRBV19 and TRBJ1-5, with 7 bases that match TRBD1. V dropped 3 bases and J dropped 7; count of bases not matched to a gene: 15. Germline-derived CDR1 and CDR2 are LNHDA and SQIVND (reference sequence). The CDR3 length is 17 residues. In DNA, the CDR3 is TGTGCCAGTAGTATTCCACTCCGAAGGGGGCTTGAACAGCCCCAGCATTTT. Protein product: CASSIPLRRGLEQPQHF.

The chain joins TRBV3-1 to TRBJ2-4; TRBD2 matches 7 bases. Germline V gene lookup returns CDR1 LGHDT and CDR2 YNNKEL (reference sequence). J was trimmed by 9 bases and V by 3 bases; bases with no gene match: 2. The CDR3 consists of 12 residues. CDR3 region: CASSQGEGIQYF. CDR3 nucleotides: TGTGCCAGCAGCCAGGGGGAGGGCATTCAGTACTTC.

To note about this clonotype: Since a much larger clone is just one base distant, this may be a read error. CDR3 in DNA: TGTGCCATATCGGGATTGAACACTGAAGCTATCTTT. It is translated as CAISGLNTEAIF. The V call is TRBV10-3, the J call TRBJ1-1; D not resolved. The CDR3 runs 12 residues. CDR1 ENHRY and CDR2 SYGVKD come from the germline V gene.

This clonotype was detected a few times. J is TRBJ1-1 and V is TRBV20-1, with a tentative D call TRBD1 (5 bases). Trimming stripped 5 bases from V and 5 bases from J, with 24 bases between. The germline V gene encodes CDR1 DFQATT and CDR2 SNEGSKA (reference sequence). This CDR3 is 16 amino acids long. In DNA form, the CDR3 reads TGCAGTGCTCCTAGAGACGGGGGGATTCTAGAAACTGAAGCTTTCTTT. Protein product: CSAPRDGGILETEAFF.

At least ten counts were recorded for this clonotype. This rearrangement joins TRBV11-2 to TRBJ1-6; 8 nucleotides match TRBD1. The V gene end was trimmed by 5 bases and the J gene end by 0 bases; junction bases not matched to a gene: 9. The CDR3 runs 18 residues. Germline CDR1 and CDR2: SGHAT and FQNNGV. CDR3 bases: TGTGCCAGCAGCGCCCGACAGGGGACGAGCTCCTATAATTCACCCCTCCACTTT. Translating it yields CASSARQGTSSYNSPLHF.

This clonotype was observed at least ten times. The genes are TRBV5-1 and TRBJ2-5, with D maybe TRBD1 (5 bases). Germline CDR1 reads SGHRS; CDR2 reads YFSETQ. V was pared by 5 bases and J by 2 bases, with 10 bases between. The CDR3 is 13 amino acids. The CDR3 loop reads CASSVTAQETQYF. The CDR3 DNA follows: TGCGCCAGCAGTGTGACAGCACAAGAGACCCAGTACTTC.

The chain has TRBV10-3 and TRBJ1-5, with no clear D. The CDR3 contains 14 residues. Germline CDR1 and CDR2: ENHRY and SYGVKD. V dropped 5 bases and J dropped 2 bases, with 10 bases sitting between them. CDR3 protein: CAISSGPGNQPQHF. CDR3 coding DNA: TGTGCCATCAGTTCAGGCCCAGGCAATCAGCCCCAGCATTTT.

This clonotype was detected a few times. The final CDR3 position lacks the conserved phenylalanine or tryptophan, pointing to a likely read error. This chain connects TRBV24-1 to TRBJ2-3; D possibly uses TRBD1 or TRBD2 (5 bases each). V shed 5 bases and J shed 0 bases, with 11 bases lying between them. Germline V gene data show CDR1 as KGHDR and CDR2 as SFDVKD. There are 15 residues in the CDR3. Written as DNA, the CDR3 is TGTGCCACCAGTGTCCCAGGGAGAAGCACAGATACGCAGTATTGT. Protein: CATSVPGRSTDTQYC.

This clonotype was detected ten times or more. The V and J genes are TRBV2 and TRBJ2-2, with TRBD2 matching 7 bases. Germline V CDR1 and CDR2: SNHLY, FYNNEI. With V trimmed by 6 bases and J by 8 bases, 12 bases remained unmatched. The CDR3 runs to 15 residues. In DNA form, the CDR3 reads TGTGCCAGCAGACTTCTGGGACTAACTTCTGGGGAGCTGTTTTTT. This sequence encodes CASRLLGLTSGELFF.

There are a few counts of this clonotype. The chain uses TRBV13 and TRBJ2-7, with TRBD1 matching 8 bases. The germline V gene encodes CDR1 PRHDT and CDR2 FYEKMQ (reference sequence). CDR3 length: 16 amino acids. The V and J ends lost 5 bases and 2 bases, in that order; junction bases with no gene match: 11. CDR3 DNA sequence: TGTGCCAGCAGCCCCCCCCGGCAGGGGGCCACCTACGAGCAGTACTTC. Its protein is CASSPPRQGATYEQYF.

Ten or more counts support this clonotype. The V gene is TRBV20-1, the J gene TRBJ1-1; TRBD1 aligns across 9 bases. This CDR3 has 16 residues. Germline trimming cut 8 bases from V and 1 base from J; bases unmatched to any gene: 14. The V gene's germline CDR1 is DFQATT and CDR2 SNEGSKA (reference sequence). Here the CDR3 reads CSPRRTGGQGNTEAFF. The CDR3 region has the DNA TGCAGTCCCCGTAGAACCGGGGGACAGGGGAACACTGAAGCTTTCTTT.